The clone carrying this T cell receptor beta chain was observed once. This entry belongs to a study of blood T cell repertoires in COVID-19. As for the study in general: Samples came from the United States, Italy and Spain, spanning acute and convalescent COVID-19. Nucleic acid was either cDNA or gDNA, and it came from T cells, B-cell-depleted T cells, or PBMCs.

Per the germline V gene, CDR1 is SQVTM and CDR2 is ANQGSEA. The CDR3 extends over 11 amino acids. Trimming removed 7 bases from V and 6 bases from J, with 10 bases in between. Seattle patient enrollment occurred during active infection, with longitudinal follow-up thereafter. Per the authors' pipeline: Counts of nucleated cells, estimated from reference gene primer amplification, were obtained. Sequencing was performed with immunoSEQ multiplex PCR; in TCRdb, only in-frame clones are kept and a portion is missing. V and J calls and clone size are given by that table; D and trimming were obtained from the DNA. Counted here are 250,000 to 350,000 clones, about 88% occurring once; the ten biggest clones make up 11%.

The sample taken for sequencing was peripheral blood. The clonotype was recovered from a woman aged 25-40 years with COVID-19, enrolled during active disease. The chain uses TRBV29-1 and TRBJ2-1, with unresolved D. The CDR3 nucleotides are TGCAGCGCCCCCATTGTCAATGAGCAGTTCTTC. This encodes CSAPIVNEQFF.